One sample yielded the 10 T cell receptor beta chains listed below, sequenced in a study of control samples from healthy donors and cancer patients. Assay used: immunoSEQ multiplex PCR; TCRdb lists only in-frame clones, some missing. The sample holds 150,000 to 160,000 clones, about 94% seen once. The sequenced sample was blood. Every receptor here comes from a man aged 40-55 years in good health.

This clone is a singleton in its sample. V usage is TRBV9 and J usage is TRBJ2-2, with D uncertain. The germline CDR1 and CDR2 sequences are SGDLS and YYNGEE. The V gene lost 3 bases and the J gene lost 6 bases, with 6 bases spanning the gap. CDR3 length: 12 amino acids. CDR3 sequence (DNA): TGTGCCAGCAGCGCCCTAGCCGGGGAGCTGTTTTTT. This translates into CASSALAGELFF.

This clone has only one observation. V is TRBV10-3 and J is TRBJ1-6, with D maybe TRBD1 (5 bases). This CDR3 has 17 amino acids. V was shortened by 0 bases and J by 5 bases, with 14 bases between the two germline ends. Germline V gene lookup returns CDR1 ENHRY and CDR2 SYGVKD. CDR3 amino acids: CAISESKRQPNNSPLHF. For the CDR3, the DNA is TGTGCCATCAGTGAGTCGAAGCGACAGCCGAATAATTCACCCCTCCACTTT.

V is TRBV30 and J is TRBJ2-2; 9 bases are a match to TRBD1. V lost 6 bases and J lost 1; bases outside the gene matches: 3. Germline CDR1 is GTSNPN and CDR2 is SVGIG (reference sequence). The CDR3 is 14 amino acids. The DNA for the CDR3 is TGTGCCTGCCCGGGACAGGGGAACACCGGGGAGCTGTTTTTT. It codes for CACPGQGNTGELFF.

The chain combines TRBV12-3 or TRBV12-4 with TRBJ2-1; a possible D gene is TRBD1 (6 bases). The CDR3 runs 13 residues. V was cut by 7 bases and J by 4 bases, with 11 bases left in between. CDR3 in DNA: TGTGCCAGCAACGGACAGATATACAATGAGCAGTTCTTC. Its translation is CASNGQIYNEQFF.

J is TRBJ1-4 and V is TRBV29-1, with TRBD1 matching over 8 bases. The germline V gene encodes CDR1 SQVTM and CDR2 ANQGSEA. V gave up 6 bases and J gave up 7 bases; unmatched junction bases: 4. This CDR3 has 12 residues. Written as DNA, the CDR3 is TGCAGCGTCGGAGACAGGGGTGAAAAACTGTTTTTT. Protein product: CSVGDRGEKLFF.

The chain couples TRBV28 to TRBJ2-7; D gene ambiguous. Trimming pared 2 bases from V and 0 bases from J, leaving 14 bases between. The CDR3 is 16 residues long. The V gene's germline CDR1 is MDHEN and CDR2 SYDVKM. The CDR3 nucleotides read TGTGCCAGCAGTTTACGTGGCACTGGGCTCTCCTACGAGCAGTACTTC. Translated: CASSLRGTGLSYEQYF.

The V and J genes are TRBV27 and TRBJ1-2; no clear D. V gave up 3 bases and J gave up 1 base, with 12 bases separating them. This CDR3 contains 15 residues. CDR1 MNHEY and CDR2 SMNVEV come from the germline V gene (reference sequence). The CDR3 region has the DNA TGTGCCAGCAGTTTCGCCGGACCCCTTAACTATGGCTACACCTTC. As protein: CASSFAGPLNYGYTF.

The chain couples TRBV7-9 to TRBJ1-2; 7 bases map to TRBD1. The CDR3 is 15 amino acids. After removal of 5 bases from V and 0 bases from J, the junction contained 6 bases not matched to a gene. Germline-derived CDR1 and CDR2 are SEHNR and FQNEAQ (reference sequence). CDR3: CASSVRQGTNYGYTF. The CDR3 nucleotides are TGTGCCAGCAGCGTACGACAGGGAACTAACTATGGCTACACCTTC.

The count of this clone is one. The chain links TRBV18 to TRBJ2-3; no definite D call. The V end was cut by 3 bases, the J end by 2 bases, with 6 bases between. Germline CDR1 reads KGHSH; CDR2 reads LQKENI. The CDR3 is 13 amino acids. Here the CDR3 DNA reads TGTGCCAGCTCACCGCCCAACACAGATACGCAGTATTTT. Translating gives CASSPPNTDTQYF.

This clone was seen only once. This CDR3 is CATSDDMFSEAFF. As DNA, the CDR3 is TGTGCCACCAGTGATGACATGTTCTCTGAAGCTTTCTTT. The rearrangement uses TRBV24-1 and TRBJ1-1; D is uncertain. This CDR3 is built from 13 residues. V gave up 3 bases and J gave up 6 bases, with 10 bases separating them. Germline CDR1 KGHDR, CDR2 SFDVKD.